The rows below give T cell receptor beta chains drawn from one sample of a study of identical twins. A single record per CDR3 protein comes from TCRdb applying MiXCR to the 5' RACE reads. The sample consists of approximately 600,000 distinct CDR3 sequences, over 8.5% of them appearing once. These same data were also listed under a study on yellow fever vaccine responses in identical twins.

Sequenced: PBMCs. These receptors originate from a woman between 18 and 29 years old in good health. Each CDR3 is given with its conserved first and last residue. D genes are given only for firm matches. The size entry is marked missing in some rows and otherwise reads once, few, many or a size class.

j_gene	len	v_gene	abundance	d_gene	CDR3nt	CDR3aa
TRBJ1-2	11	TRBV15	many	-	TGTGCCACCGGGAGCGGTCGAGGCTACACCTTC	CATGSGRGYTF
TRBJ1-6	13	TRBV5-1	few	-	TGCGCCAGTGGGGTCTCCTATAATTCACCCCTCCACTTT	CASGVSYNSPLHF
TRBJ2-1	18	TRBV11-1	-	TRBD2	TGTGCCAGCAGCTCCTATCAAACGACTAGCGCCAAGTACAATGAGCAGTTCTTC	CASSSYQTTSAKYNEQFF
TRBJ2-7	13	TRBV2	-	TRBD2	TGTGCCAGATCAAGCGGGGGGGCCTACGAGCAGTACTTC	CARSSGGAYEQYF
TRBJ1-1	15	TRBV5-1	many	-	TGCGCCAGCAGCTTGCACGCCAGCTCGAACACTGAAGCTTTCTTT	CASSLHASSNTEAFF
TRBJ2-7	11	TRBV28	-	-	TGTGCCAGCAGTTTCCTCCAGGAGCAGTACTTC	CASSFLQEQYF
TRBJ1-1	16	TRBV21-1	few	-	TGTGCCAGCAGCAAAGTCTCGGGATGGAAGACCACTGAAGCTTTCTTT	CASSKVSGWKTTEAFF
TRBJ2-7	13	TRBV7-9	-	-	TGTGCCAGCAGCCCCCCAACGGGAGACGAGCAGTACTTC	CASSPPTGDEQYF
TRBJ2-5	14	TRBV28	many	TRBD1	TGTGCCAGCAGTTTTGGACAGGGTGGAGAGACCCAGTACTTC	CASSFGQGGETQYF
TRBJ2-1	16	TRBV7-6	-	TRBD2	TGTGCCAGCAGCTTAAAGGCGGGGGGGCCCGACAGTGAGCAGTTCTTC	CASSLKAGGPDSEQFF
TRBJ1-1	13	TRBV7-8	many	-	TGTGCCAGCAGCTCCGATGGGGGGACGGAAGCTTTCTTT	CASSSDGGTEAFF
TRBJ2-3	14	TRBV7-9	many	-	TGTGCCAGCAGCGAGAGGGTAGGGGAGGATACGCAGTATTTT	CASSERVGEDTQYF
TRBJ2-7	15	TRBV5-1	many	-	TGCGCCAGCAGTCTGGACATCCCGGGTCCTTACGAGCAGTACTTC	CASSLDIPGPYEQYF
TRBJ2-7	18	TRBV7-8	-	TRBD1	TGTGCCAGCAGCCCGAGGACAGGGGGCGCCCCGGTCCCCTACGAGCAGTACTTC	CASSPRTGGAPVPYEQYF
TRBJ2-2	17	TRBV3-1	many	TRBD1	TGTGCCAGCAGCCGCAACCGAGGACAGGGGGCGACCGGGGAGCTGTTTTTT	CASSRNRGQGATGELFF
TRBJ2-5	18	TRBV6-5	few	TRBD2	TGTGCCAGCAGTTACGGGCGGCTAGCGGGGGGGCGGGGAGAGACCCAGTACTTC	CASSYGRLAGGRGETQYF
TRBJ1-3	15	TRBV7-2	-	-	TGTGCCAGCAGCTTTAGGGGCTTCTCTGGAAACACCATATATTTT	CASSFRGFSGNTIYF
TRBJ1-1	14	TRBV19	few	TRBD1	TGTGCCAGTACCCCCCGACAGGGGGGCACTGAAGCTTTCTTT	CASTPRQGGTEAFF
TRBJ2-5	14	TRBV5-4	many	-	TGTGCCAGCAGCTTGTTTGGGGTCCAAGAGACCCAGTACTTC	CASSLFGVQETQYF